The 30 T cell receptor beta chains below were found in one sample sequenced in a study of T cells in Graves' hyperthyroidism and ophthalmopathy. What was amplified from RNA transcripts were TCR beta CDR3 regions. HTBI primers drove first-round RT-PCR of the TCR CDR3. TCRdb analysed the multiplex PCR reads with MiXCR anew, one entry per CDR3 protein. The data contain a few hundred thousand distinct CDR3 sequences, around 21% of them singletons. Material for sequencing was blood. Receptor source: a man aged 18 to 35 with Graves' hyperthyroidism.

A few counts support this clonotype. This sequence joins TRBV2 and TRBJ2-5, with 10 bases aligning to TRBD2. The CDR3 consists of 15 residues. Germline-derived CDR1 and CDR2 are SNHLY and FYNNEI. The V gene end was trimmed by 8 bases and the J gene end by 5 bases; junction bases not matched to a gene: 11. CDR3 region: CASDGSGGGGETQYF. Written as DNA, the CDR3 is TGTGCCAGCGATGGAAGCGGGGGGGGTGGCGAGACCCAGTACTTC.

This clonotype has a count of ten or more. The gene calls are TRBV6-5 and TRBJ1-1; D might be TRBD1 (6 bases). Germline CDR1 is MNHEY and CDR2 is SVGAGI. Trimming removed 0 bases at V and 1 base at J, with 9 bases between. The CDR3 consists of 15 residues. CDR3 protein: CASSYSGGPNTEAFF. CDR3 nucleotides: TGTGCCAGCAGTTACTCCGGGGGGCCGAACACTGAAGCTTTCTTT.

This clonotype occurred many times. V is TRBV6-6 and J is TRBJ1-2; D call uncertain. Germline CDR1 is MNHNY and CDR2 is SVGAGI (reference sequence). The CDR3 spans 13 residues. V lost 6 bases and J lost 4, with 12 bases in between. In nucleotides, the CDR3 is TGTGCCAGCAGCCTACATTCCTCCTATGGCTACACCTTC. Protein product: CASSLHSSYGYTF.

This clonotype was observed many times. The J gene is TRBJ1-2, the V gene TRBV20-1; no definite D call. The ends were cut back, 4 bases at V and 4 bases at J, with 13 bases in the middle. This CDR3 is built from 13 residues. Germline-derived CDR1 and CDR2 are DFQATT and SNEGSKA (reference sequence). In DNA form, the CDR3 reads TGCAGTGCTAATACGGGCCGCGGCTATGGCTACACCTTC. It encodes CSANTGRGYGYTF.

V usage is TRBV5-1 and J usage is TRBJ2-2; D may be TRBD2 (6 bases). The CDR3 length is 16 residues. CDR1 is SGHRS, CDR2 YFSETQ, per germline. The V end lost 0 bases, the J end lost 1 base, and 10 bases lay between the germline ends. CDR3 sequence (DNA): TGCGCCAGCAGCTTGGGGGGACTGGTGAACACCGGGGAGCTGTTTTTT. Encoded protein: CASSLGGLVNTGELFF.

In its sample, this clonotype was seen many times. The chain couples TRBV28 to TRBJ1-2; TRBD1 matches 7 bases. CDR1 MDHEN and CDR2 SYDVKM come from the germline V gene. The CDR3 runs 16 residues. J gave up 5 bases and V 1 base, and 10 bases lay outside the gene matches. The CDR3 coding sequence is TGTGCCAGCAGTTTATTATTGCCAGGGGGTCCTTATGGCTACACCTTC. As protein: CASSLLLPGGPYGYTF.

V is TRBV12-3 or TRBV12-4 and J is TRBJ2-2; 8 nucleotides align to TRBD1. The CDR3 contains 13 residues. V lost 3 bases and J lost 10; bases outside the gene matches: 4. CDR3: CASSFRGRVELFF. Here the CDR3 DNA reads TGTGCCAGCAGTTTCAGGGGGCGAGTGGAGCTGTTTTTT.

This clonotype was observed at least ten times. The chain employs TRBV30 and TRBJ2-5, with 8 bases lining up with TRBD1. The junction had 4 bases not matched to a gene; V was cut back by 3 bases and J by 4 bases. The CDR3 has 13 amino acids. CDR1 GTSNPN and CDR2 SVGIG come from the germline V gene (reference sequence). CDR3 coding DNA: TGTGCCTGGAGGTGGACAGGGCGAGAGACCCAGTACTTC. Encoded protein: CAWRWTGRETQYF.

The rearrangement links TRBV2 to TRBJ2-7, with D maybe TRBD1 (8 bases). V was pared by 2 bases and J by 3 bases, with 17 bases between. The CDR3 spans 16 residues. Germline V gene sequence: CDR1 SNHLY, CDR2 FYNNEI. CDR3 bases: TGTGCCAGCAGTGAATGGAGAACAGGGGGGGGCTACGAGCAGTACTTC. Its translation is CASSEWRTGGGYEQYF.

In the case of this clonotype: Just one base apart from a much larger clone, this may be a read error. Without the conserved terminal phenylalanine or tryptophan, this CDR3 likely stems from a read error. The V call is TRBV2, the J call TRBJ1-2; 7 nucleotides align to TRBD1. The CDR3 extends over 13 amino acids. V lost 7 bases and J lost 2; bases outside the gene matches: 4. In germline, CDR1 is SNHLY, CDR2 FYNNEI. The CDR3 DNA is TGTGCCAGCAAAAGGGGACAGAACTATGGCTACACCATC. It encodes CASKRGQNYGYTI.

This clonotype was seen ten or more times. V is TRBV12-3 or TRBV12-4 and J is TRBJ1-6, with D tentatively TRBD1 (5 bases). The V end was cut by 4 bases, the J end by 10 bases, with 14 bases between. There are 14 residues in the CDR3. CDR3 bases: TGTGCCAGCAGTTCCCGCAGGGACCCCTCACCCCTCCACTTT. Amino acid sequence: CASSSRRDPSPLHF.

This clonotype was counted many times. CDR3 in DNA: TGCAGTGCTACCACAGCGGGGGGGCCTAACACCGGGGAGCTGTTTTTT. Protein product: CSATTAGGPNTGELFF. This chain joins TRBV20-1 and TRBJ2-2; TRBD2 agrees at 10 bases. Germline CDR1 is DFQATT and CDR2 is SNEGSKA (reference sequence). Germline trimming cut 4 bases from V and 2 bases from J; bases unmatched to any gene: 7. The CDR3 runs 16 residues.

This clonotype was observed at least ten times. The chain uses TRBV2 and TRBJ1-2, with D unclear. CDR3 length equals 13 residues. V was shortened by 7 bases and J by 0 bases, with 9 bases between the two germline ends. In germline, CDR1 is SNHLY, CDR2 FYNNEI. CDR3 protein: CASNGKSNYGYTF. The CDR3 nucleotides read TGTGCCAGCAACGGAAAATCTAACTATGGCTACACCTTC.

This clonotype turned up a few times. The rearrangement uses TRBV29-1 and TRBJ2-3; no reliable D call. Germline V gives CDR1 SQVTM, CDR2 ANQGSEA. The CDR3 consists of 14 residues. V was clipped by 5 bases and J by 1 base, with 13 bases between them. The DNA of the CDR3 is TGCAGCGTTCGGGCTAGAGGTGGCACAGATACGCAGTATTTT. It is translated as CSVRARGGTDTQYF.

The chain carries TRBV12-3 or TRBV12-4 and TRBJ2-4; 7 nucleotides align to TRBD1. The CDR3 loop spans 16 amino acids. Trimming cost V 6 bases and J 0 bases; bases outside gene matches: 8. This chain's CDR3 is CASSPWDSLAKNIQYF. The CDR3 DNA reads TGTGCCAGCAGCCCCTGGGACAGTCTAGCCAAAAACATTCAGTACTTC.

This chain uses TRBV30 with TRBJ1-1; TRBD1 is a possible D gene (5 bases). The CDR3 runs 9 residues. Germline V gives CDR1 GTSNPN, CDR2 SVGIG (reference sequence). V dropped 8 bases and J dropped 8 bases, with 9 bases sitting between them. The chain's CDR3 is CAGGIEAFF. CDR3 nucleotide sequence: TGTGCCGGGGGAATCGAAGCTTTCTTT.

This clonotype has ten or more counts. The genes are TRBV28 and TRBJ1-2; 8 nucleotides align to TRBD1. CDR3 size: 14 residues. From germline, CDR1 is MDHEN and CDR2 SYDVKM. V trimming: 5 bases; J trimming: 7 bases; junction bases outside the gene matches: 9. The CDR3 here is CASSNTGRGLGYTF. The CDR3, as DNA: TGTGCCAGCAGTAATACGGGCAGGGGGCTTGGCTACACCTTC.

The CDR3 sequence is CASSLGTDMNTEAFF. In DNA, the CDR3 is TGCGCCAGCAGCTTGGGAACGGACATGAACACTGAAGCTTTCTTT. The chain has TRBV5-1 and TRBJ1-1; a weak D match, TRBD1 (5 bases). Germline V CDR1 and CDR2: SGHRS, YFSETQ. V lost 0 bases to trimming and J lost 0 bases, with 9 bases between them. The CDR3 is 15 residues long.

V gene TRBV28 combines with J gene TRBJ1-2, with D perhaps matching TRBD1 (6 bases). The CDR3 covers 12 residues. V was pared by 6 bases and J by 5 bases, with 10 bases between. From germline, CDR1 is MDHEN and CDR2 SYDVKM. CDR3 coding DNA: TGTGCCAGCAGACTTCAGGGGTATGGCTACACCTTC. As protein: CASRLQGYGYTF.

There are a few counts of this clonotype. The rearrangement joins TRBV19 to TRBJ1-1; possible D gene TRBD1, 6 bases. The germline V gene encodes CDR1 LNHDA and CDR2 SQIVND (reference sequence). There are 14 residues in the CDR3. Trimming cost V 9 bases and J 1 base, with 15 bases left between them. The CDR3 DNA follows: TGTGCCAGCACCTTGGGGGCCGGGAACACTGAAGCTTTCTTT. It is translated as CASTLGAGNTEAFF.

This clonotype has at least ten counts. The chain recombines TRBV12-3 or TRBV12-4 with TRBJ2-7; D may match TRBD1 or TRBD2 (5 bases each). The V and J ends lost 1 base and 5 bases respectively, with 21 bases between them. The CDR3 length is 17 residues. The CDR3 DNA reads TGTGCCAGCAGTTTAGGGGAAGGACACGGACTTCCTAACGAGCAGTACTTC. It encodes CASSLGEGHGLPNEQYF.

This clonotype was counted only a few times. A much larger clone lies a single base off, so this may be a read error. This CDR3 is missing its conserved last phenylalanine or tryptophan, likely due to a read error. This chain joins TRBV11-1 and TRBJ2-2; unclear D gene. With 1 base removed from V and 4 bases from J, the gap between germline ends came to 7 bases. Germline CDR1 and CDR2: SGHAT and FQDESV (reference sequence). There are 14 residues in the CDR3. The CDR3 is CASSLESITGELFV. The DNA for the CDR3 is TGTGCCAGCAGCTTAGAAAGTATCACCGGGGAGCTGTTTGTT.

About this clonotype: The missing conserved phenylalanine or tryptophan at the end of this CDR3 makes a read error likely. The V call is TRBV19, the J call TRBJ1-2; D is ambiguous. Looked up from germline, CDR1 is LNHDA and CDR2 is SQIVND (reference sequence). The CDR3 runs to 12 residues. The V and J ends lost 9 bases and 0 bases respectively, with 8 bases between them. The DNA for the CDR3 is TGTGCCAGCCGGGATCCTAACTATGGCTACACCTCC. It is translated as CASRDPNYGYTS.

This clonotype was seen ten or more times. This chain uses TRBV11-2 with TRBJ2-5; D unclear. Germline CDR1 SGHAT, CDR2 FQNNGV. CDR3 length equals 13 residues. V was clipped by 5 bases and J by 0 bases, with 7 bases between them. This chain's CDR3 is CASSPGDQETQYF. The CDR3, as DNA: TGTGCCAGCAGCCCAGGCGACCAAGAGACCCAGTACTTC.

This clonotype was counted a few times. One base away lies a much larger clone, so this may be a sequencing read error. The CDR3 region has the DNA TGTGCCAGCAGCTTCAACCCGAACACTGAAGCTTTCTTT. Encoded protein: CASSFNPNTEAFF. The chain carries TRBV11-2 and TRBJ1-1, with D hard to call. Germline CDR1 is SGHAT and CDR2 is FQNNGV. V was trimmed by 3 bases and J by 1 base, leaving 6 bases between them. This CDR3 has 13 residues.

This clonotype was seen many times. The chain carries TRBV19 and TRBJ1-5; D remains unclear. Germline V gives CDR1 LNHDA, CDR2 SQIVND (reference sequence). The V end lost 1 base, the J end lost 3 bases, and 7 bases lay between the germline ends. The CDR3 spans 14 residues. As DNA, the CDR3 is TGTGCCAGTAGTATAGCCGGGGTCAATCAGCCCCAGCATTTT. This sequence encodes CASSIAGVNQPQHF.

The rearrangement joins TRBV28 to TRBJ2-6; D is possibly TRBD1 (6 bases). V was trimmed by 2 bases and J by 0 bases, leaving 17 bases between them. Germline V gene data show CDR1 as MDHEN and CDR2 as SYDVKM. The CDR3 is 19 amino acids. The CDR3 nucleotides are TGTGCCAGCAGTTTAAGGTCAGGACAGACGATCTCTGGGGCCAACGTCCTGACTTTC. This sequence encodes CASSLRSGQTISGANVLTF.

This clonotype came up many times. CDR3 nucleotide sequence: TGCGCCAGCAGCTACAGGACAGGGGGAGAGACCCAGTACTTC. It translates to CASSYRTGGETQYF. The gene calls are TRBV5-1 and TRBJ2-5; 10 bases fit TRBD1. This CDR3 is built from 14 residues. V shed 3 bases, J shed 4 bases, and the junction held 3 bases outside the gene matches. Germline V gives CDR1 SGHRS, CDR2 YFSETQ.

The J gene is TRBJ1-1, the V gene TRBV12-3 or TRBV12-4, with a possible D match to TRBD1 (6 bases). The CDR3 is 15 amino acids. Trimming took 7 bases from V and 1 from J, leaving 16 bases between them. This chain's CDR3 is CASNRAGGRNTEAFF. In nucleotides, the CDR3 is TGTGCCAGCAATCGCGCGGGGGGCAGGAACACTGAAGCTTTCTTT.

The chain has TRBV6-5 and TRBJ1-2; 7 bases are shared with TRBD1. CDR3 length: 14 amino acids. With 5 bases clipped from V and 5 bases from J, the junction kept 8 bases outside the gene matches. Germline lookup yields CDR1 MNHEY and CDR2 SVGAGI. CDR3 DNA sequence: TGTGCCAGCAGTACTAGGGACAGAGAATATGGCTACACCTTC. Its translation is CASSTRDREYGYTF.